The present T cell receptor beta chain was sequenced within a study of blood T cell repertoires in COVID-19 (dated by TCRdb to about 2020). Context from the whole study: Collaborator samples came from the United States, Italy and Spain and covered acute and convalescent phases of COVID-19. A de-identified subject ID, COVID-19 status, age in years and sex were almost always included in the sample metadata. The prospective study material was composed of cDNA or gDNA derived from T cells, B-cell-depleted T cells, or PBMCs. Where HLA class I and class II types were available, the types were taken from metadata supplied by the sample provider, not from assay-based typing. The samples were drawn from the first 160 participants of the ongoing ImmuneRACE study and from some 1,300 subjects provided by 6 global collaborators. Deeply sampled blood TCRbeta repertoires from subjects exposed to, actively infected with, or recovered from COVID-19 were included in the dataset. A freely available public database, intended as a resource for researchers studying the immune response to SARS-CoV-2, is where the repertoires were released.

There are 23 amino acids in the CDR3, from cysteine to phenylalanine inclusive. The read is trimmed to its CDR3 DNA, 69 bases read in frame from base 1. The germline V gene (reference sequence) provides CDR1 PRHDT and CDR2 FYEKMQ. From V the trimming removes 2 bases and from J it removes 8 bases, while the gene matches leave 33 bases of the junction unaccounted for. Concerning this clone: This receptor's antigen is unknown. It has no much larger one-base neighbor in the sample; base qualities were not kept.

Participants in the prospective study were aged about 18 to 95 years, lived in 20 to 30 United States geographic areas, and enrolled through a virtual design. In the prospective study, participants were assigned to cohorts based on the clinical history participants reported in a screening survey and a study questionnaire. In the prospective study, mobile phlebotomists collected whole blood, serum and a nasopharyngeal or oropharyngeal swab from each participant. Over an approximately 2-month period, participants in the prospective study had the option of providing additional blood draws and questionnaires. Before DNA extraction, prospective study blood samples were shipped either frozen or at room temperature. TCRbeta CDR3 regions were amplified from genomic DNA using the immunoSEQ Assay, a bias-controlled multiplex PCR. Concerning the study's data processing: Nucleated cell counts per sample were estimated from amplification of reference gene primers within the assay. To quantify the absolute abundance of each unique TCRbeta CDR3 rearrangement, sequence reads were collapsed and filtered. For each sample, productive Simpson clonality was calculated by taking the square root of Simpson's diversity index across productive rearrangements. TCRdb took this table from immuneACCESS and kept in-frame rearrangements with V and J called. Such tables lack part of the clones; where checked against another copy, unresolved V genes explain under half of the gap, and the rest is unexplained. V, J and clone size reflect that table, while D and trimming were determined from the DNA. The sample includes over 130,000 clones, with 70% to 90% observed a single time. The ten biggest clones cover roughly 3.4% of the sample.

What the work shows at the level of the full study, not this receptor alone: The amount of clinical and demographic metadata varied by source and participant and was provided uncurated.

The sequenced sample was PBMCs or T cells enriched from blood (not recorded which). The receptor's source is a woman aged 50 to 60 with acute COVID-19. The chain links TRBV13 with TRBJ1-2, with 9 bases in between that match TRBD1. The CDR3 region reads CASSLSSQYRISDRGKREVGYTF. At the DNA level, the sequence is TGTGCCAGCAGCTTATCGTCCCAATATCGTATCTCGGACAGGGGCAAGCGCGAGGTGGGCTACACCTTC.